This entry lists 17 T cell receptor beta chains sequenced from one sample in a study of T cell responses to AZD1222 COVID-19 vaccine. Profiled with immunoSEQ multiplex PCR; TCRdb holds only in-frame clones, not every one. The sample has fewer than 120,000 clones; about 90% are singletons. The sample was peripheral blood, taken 28 days after the second AZD1222 dose. Every receptor here comes from an adult who received the AZD1222 COVID-19 vaccine.

This chain joins TRBV20-1 and TRBJ1-6, with D maybe TRBD1 (6 bases). CDR3 length: 13 amino acids. Germline V CDR1 and CDR2: DFQATT, SNEGSKA (reference sequence). Trimming cost V 3 bases and J 9 bases, with 12 bases left between them. The CDR3: CSASFTGFSPLHF. Here the CDR3 DNA reads TGCAGTGCTAGTTTTACAGGGTTTTCACCCCTCCACTTT.

V usage is TRBV6-5 and J usage is TRBJ1-1; D is perhaps TRBD1 (6 bases). Germline V gene lookup returns CDR1 MNHEY and CDR2 SVGAGI. The CDR3 has 14 amino acids. Trimming stripped 6 bases from V and 2 bases from J, with 13 bases between. The CDR3 region is CASSIGGLNTEAFF. The CDR3 DNA reads as TGTGCCAGCAGCATAGGGGGGCTTAACACTGAAGCTTTCTTT.

V and J are TRBV4-1 and TRBJ1-2; TRBD1 aligns across 7 bases. CDR1 is MGHRA and CDR2 is YSYEKL in the germline V gene. CDR3 length equals 17 residues. V was clipped by 1 base and J by 1 base; unmatched bases: 9. CDR3 sequence reads: CASSQVLPGQLNYGYTF. CDR3 DNA: TGCGCCAGCAGCCAAGTTCTTCCGGGACAGCTTAACTATGGCTACACCTTC.

This chain joins TRBV11-3 and TRBJ1-1; D possibly corresponds to TRBD1 (5 bases). The CDR3 is 14 residues long. V lost 3 bases and J 5 bases, leaving 13 bases between the germline ends. CDR1 SGHNT and CDR2 YENEEA come from the germline V gene. The CDR3 sequence is CASSLSRASTEAFF. CDR3 DNA sequence: TGTGCCAGCAGCTTGTCCAGGGCTAGTACTGAAGCTTTCTTT.

V and J are TRBV7-3 and TRBJ1-1, with unresolved D. Per germline, CDR1 SGHTA and CDR2 FQGTGA. There are 13 residues in the CDR3. Trimming cost V 1 base and J 3 bases, with 6 bases left between them. The CDR3 DNA reads as TGTGCCAGCAGCTTAAACAGAGACACTGAAGCTTTCTTT. This encodes CASSLNRDTEAFF.

Remarks on this clone: This sample includes further DNA sequences coding for the same CDR3. The rearrangement links TRBV5-8 to TRBJ1-2; the D is unclear. The CDR3 has 11 residues. CDR1 SGHTS and CDR2 YDEGEE come from the germline V gene. The ends were cut back, 2 bases at V and 7 bases at J, with 6 bases in the middle. The CDR3 sequence is CASSLYGGYTF. The CDR3 bases are TGTGCCAGCAGCTTATACGGTGGCTACACCTTC.

The chain joins TRBV7-9 to TRBJ2-7; 10 bases map to TRBD1. Germline V CDR1 and CDR2: SEHNR, FQNEAQ (reference sequence). J gave up 5 bases and V 5 bases, and 6 bases lay outside the gene matches. This CDR3 region has 14 residues. The CDR3, as DNA: TGTGCCAGCAGCATCGGGACAGGGGTTGACGAGCAGTACTTC. This translates into CASSIGTGVDEQYF.

The chain carries TRBV5-4 and TRBJ2-5, with 9 bases lining up with TRBD1. The CDR3 is 15 amino acids. The junction had 4 bases not matched to a gene; V was cut back by 3 bases and J by 1 base. CDR1 is SGHNT, CDR2 YYREEE, per germline (reference sequence). The CDR3 loop is CASSYRQGGQETQYF. The CDR3 nucleotides read TGTGCCAGCAGCTACAGACAGGGGGGCCAAGAGACCCAGTACTTC.

This CDR3 reads CSASGTVRGEQYF. The DNA of the CDR3 is TGCAGTGCCAGTGGGACCGTAAGGGGCGAGCAGTACTTC. The chain has TRBV20-1 and TRBJ2-7; D possibly matches TRBD1 or TRBD2 (5 bases each). Per the germline V gene, CDR1 is DFQATT and CDR2 is SNEGSKA (reference sequence). Trimming pared 6 bases from V and 6 bases from J, leaving 18 bases between. The length of the CDR3 is 13 residues.

This clone was found once. The rearrangement links TRBV7-9 to TRBJ1-5; TRBD1 matches at 7 bases. The germline CDR1 and CDR2 sequences are SEHNR and FQNEAQ (reference sequence). CDR3 size: 15 residues. With 4 bases clipped from V and 6 bases from J, the junction kept 9 bases outside the gene matches. CDR3 amino acids: CASSSPGGEGQPQHF. The CDR3 region has the DNA TGTGCCAGCAGCTCTCCAGGGGGTGAGGGTCAGCCCCAGCATTTT.

This clone was observed a handful of times. This chain joins TRBV7-2 and TRBJ1-2, with TRBD1 matching 7 bases. Trimming removed 3 bases from V and 6 bases from J; junction bases left unmatched: 13. Germline V gene lookup returns CDR1 SGHTA and CDR2 FQGNSA. This CDR3 is built from 16 residues. The CDR3 sequence is CASSFTPGTVRDGYTF. CDR3 DNA: TGTGCCAGCAGCTTCACACCCGGGACAGTGCGTGATGGCTACACCTTC.

The chain uses TRBV29-1 and TRBJ1-3; D gene ambiguous. Trimming pared 6 bases from V and 0 bases from J, leaving 6 bases between. CDR1 and CDR2 (germline): SQVTM, ANQGSEA. CDR3 size: 12 residues. The CDR3 is CSVISSGNTIYF. The CDR3 nucleotides are TGCAGCGTAATCTCCTCTGGAAACACCATATATTTT.

The chain combines TRBV5-6 with TRBJ1-2, with D uncertain. Trimming removed 4 bases from V and 2 bases from J, with 12 bases in between. This CDR3 is 14 amino acids long. Germline V gene data show CDR1 as SGHDT and CDR2 as YYEEEE. The CDR3 reads CASSVDGANYGYTF. CDR3 coding DNA: TGTGCCAGCAGCGTGGACGGCGCCAACTATGGCTACACCTTC.

The rearrangement uses TRBV5-6 and TRBJ2-2; unclear D gene. Germline V gives CDR1 SGHDT, CDR2 YYEEEE. V gave up 2 bases and J gave up 1 base, with 9 bases separating them. The CDR3 totals 15 residues. The CDR3 sequence: CASSFGYQNTGELFF. The CDR3 nucleotides read TGTGCCAGCAGCTTTGGATACCAGAACACCGGGGAGCTGTTTTTT.

The rearrangement links TRBV7-6 to TRBJ2-3, with D possibly called TRBD1 or TRBD2 (6 bases each). This CDR3 has 14 amino acids. V was shortened by 7 bases and J by 0 bases, with 11 bases between the two germline ends. Germline CDR1 reads SGHVS; CDR2 reads FNYEAQ. The CDR3 DNA follows: TGTGCCAGCACCGGGGGCGGGAGCACAGATACGCAGTATTTT. Residues: CASTGGGSTDTQYF. The full variable domain, with the rest looked up from reference TRBV7-6 and TRBJ2-3, is GAGVSQSPRYKVTKRGQDVALRCDPISGHVSLYWYRQALGQGPEFLTYFNYEAQQDKSGLPNDRFSAERPEGSISTLTIQRTEQRDSAMYRCASTGGGSTDTQYFGPGTRLTVL.

The chain recombines TRBV11-2 with TRBJ2-3; TRBD2 agrees at 9 bases. V dropped 5 bases and J dropped 3; count of bases not matched to a gene: 6. Germline-derived CDR1 and CDR2 are SGHAT and FQNNGV. This CDR3 is built from 15 residues. The CDR3 reads CASSELAGGTDTQYF. The CDR3 bases are TGTGCCAGCAGCGAACTGGCGGGGGGGACAGATACGCAGTATTTT.

The J gene is TRBJ1-2, the V gene TRBV28, with D unclear. The V end lost 2 bases, the J end lost 7 bases, and 8 bases lay between the germline ends. Germline loops: CDR1 MDHEN, CDR2 SYDVKM. CDR3 size: 12 residues. As DNA, the CDR3 is TGTGCCAGCAGTTTAACTCCGGGTGGCTACACCTTC. This codes for CASSLTPGGYTF.